The entry below gives a single T cell receptor (beta chain) sequence along with its context. This receptor's antigen is unknown. Per-base quality was not reported, and no clone a single base away is much larger than it. This record comes from a study of T-cell reconstitution after alpha-beta-depleted transplantation in children (dated by TCRdb to about 2016). A note on the overall study: Using TCR repertoire profiling, the study followed T-cell immune reconstitution in a quantitative way in children after TCRalphabeta/CD19-depleted allogeneic hematopoietic cell transplantation. The full study reports these points: Over subsequent months, a decline in hyperexpanded clone frequencies was noted, and after one year, T-cell counts and TCRbeta diversity were mostly ascribed to newly produced T cells. In some patients, the high TCRbeta diversity seen at day 60 was put down to recipient T cells and intrathymic progenitors that had survived conditioning. The apparently early alphabetaT-cell count recovery about two months after transplant was reportedly dependent on only several hundred rapidly expanded clones derived from non-depleted graft cells.

Interpreted using the paper, the treatment or condition label stands for: allogeneic hematopoietic cell transplantation with graft depleted of TCRalphabeta T cells and CD19 B cells. TCRalphabeta/CD19-depleted allogeneic hematopoietic cell grafts were given to the transplant recipients, all of whom were children. As encoded in the germline V gene (reference sequence), CDR1 is LNHNV while CDR2 is YYDKDF. V lost 0 bases and J lost 1 base; the stretch between them is 12 bases long. Counted from cysteine to phenylalanine, this CDR3 has 16 amino acids. Here the CDR3 DNA is all that survives: 48 bases in frame from base 1. The method behind the library was PCR. Sequencing was performed on an Illumina HiSeq 2500. TCR libraries were prepared with molecular barcoding, using unique molecular identifiers to normalize TCRbeta repertoire quantification. In TCRdb, the public reads were trimmed at Q25 with fastp and aligned with MiXCR, with productive beta chains retained. Rows are combined by CDR3 protein, so each entry shows the most common genes and DNA. Here the sample has just over 950,000 distinct CDR3 sequences; roughly 29% occur a single time. The ten largest clones capture over 25% of the sample.

The chain is encoded by TRBV15 joined to TRBJ1-1; TRBD1 could be the D gene, as 6 bases match. This TCR derives from a boy less than two years old who had a stem cell transplant for SCID, so the T cells may come from the graft donor. This specimen was PBMCs, mostly from graft donor cells, taken 360 days after TCRalphabeta/CD19-depleted stem cell transplant. The DNA sequence is TGTGCCACCAGCAGAGACCCCACAGGGCCGAACACTGAAGCTTTCTTT. Its translation is CATSRDPTGPNTEAFF.